This T cell receptor (beta chain) was documented in a study of blood T cell repertoires in COVID-19. Turning to the study itself: From T cells, B-cell-depleted T cells, or PBMCs came the material, which was cDNA or gDNA.

The CDR3 totals 11 residues. Germline V gives CDR1 SQVTM, CDR2 ANQGSEA. V shed 2 bases and J shed 7 bases, with 8 bases lying between them. Here immunoSEQ multiplex PCR was the method, and the copy in TCRdb shows in-frame clones only, minus some. The data show roughly 200,000 clones, around 77% seen once. The sequence was obtained from a man between 65 and 85 years old with active or convalescent COVID-19. Sequencing used peripheral blood. This chain connects TRBV29-1 to TRBJ1-1; D ambiguous. CDR3 loop: CSVERGGEAFF. The CDR3 DNA sequence: TGCAGCGTTGAACGGGGAGGTGAAGCTTTCTTT. The full variable domain, completed using reference TRBV29-1 and TRBJ1-1, is SAVISQKPSRDICQRGTSLTIQCQVDSQVTMMFWYRQQPGQSLTLIATANQGSEATYESGFVIDKFPISRPNLTFSTLTVSNMSPEDSSIYLCSVERGGEAFFGQGTRLTVV.